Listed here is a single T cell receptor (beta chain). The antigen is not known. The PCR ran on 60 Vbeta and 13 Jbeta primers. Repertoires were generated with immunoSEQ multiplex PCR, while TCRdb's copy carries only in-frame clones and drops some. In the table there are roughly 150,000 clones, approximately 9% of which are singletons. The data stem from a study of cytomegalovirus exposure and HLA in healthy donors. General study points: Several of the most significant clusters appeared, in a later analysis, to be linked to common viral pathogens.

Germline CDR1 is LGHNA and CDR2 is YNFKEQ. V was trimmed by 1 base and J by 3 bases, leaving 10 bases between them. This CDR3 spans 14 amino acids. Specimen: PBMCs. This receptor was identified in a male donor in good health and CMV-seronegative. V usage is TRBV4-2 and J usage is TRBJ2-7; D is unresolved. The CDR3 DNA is TGTGCCAGCAGCCAAGGACACAGAGACTACGAGCAGTACTTC. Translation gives CASSQGHRDYEQYF.